The sequence of this TCR beta chain was determined in a study of T cells in women clearing cervical HPV infection. Data came from immunoSEQ multiplex PCR; TCRdb stores just in-frame clones and leaves some out. In all, the sample yields 20,000 to 25,000 clones. To note about this clone: The read ends 3 residues shy of where the CDR3 ends; the end is completed using the germline J gene.

The CDR3 sequence is 14 residues long. Trimming shortened V by 3 bases and J by 1 base, and 8 bases separated the two germline ends. Germline lookup yields CDR1 SGHKS and CDR2 YYEKEE (reference sequence). The V gene is TRBV5-5, the J gene TRBJ2-1; tentative D call: TRBD2 (6 bases). Sequenced: blood buffy coat. This receptor was taken from a woman aged 18 to 69 with a cervical HPV16 infection that either progressed to CIN3+ or cleared (not recorded which). The covered CDR3 bases are TGTGCCAGCAGCTGGGGGGTTTCCTACAATGAG. Residues: CASSWGVSYNE. The whole CDR3 is CASSWGVSYNEQFF.